The 22 T cell receptor beta chains presented below share a single source sample, sequenced in a study of T cells in Graves' hyperthyroidism and ophthalmopathy. The source material, RNA transcripts, was used to amplify TCR beta CDR3 regions. The TCR CDR3 was amplified in a first-round RT-PCR using the HTBI primer set. Each CDR3 protein is one row after TCRdb ran MiXCR on the multiplex PCR reads. The repertoire holds fewer than 650,000 distinct CDR3 sequences, with around 15% as singletons. Sample: blood. The source is a woman in her thirties or forties with Graves' hyperthyroidism.

This clonotype was seen many times. The chain uses TRBV27 and TRBJ2-5; 9 bases line up with TRBD1. Germline CDR1 MNHEY, CDR2 SMNVEV (reference sequence). The ends lost 1 base at V and 4 bases at J; junction bases unmatched: 4. This CDR3 is 15 amino acids long. The CDR3 DNA reads TGTGCCAGCAGTTTATTGGGACAGGGACGAGAGACCCAGTACTTC. Translated, it gives CASSLLGQGRETQYF.

The rearrangement links TRBV19 to TRBJ2-7; weak D call: TRBD1 (5 bases). This CDR3 is 17 amino acids long. Germline CDR1 is LNHDA and CDR2 is SQIVND (reference sequence). Trimming took off 6 bases at V and 3 bases at J, with 24 bases between the two ends. The DNA of the CDR3 is TGTGCCAGTAGCAATCCACTTGGGGCTGATTCTCACTACGAGCAGTACTTC. This codes for CASSNPLGADSHYEQYF. The full variable domain, rest sourced from reference TRBV19 and TRBJ2-7, is DGGITQSPKYLFRKEGQNVTLSCEQNLNHDAMYWYRQDPGQGLRLIYYSQIVNDFQKGDIAEGYSVSREKKESFPLTVTSAQKNPTAFYLCASSNPLGADSHYEQYFGPGTRLTVT.

This clonotype appeared many times. The CDR3 bases are TGTGCCAGCAGCCAGGATCCTACCCAGGGACCCTTCGAGCAGTACTTC. This encodes CASSQDPTQGPFEQYF. The chain combines TRBV3-1 with TRBJ2-7; TRBD1 or TRBD2 may be the D gene (5 bases each). Trimming took 3 bases from V and 6 from J, leaving 21 bases between them. The CDR3 length is 16 residues. Germline V lookup: CDR1 LGHDT, CDR2 YNNKEL (reference sequence).

This clonotype was observed at least ten times. The gene calls are TRBV12-3 or TRBV12-4 and TRBJ2-7, with 9 bases fitting TRBD1. Trimming at V came to 6 bases and at J to 4 bases, leaving 7 bases not matched to a gene. The CDR3 is made up of 14 amino acids. The DNA for the CDR3 is TGTGCCAGCAGACCGGGGACAGGGAAGTACGAGCAGTACTTC. Protein product: CASRPGTGKYEQYF.

This clonotype has just a few counts. The V gene is TRBV6-6, the J gene TRBJ1-1, with D unclear. Trimming left V 0 bases short and J 5 bases short, with 10 bases between. CDR1 and CDR2 from the germline V gene are MNHNY and SVGAGI (reference sequence). The CDR3 runs to 14 residues. CDR3 sequence: CASSYSVGWTEAFF. The CDR3 bases are TGTGCCAGCAGTTACTCGGTAGGGTGGACTGAAGCTTTCTTT.

This clonotype was detected many times. V and J are TRBV11-2 and TRBJ1-2; 12 bases line up with TRBD1. The length of the CDR3 is 14 residues. Per the germline V gene, CDR1 is SGHAT and CDR2 is FQNNGV. Trimming at V came to 5 bases and at J to 8 bases, leaving 6 bases not matched to a gene. The DNA of the CDR3 is TGTGCCAGCAGCCGGACCGGGACAGGGGGCGGCTACACCTTC. It translates to CASSRTGTGGGYTF.

The table lists this clonotype with many counts. The chain recombines TRBV15 with TRBJ2-3; D is unclear. Trimming took off 1 base at V and 2 bases at J, with 4 bases between the two ends. Germline V gives CDR1 LNHNV, CDR2 YYDKDF (reference sequence). CDR3 length: 13 amino acids. In nucleotides, the CDR3 is TGTGCCACCAGCAGAGTGACCACAGATACGCAGTATTTT. Translating it yields CATSRVTTDTQYF. Supplemented by reference TRBV15 and TRBJ2-3, the full variable domain reads DAMVIQNPRYQVTQFGKPVTLSCSQTLNHNVMYWYQQKSSQAPKLLFHYYDKDFNNEADTPDNFQSRRPNTSFCFLDIRSPGLGDTAMYLCATSRVTTDTQYFGPGTRLTVL.

The sample holds a few counts of this clonotype. The chain joins TRBV29-1 to TRBJ2-5; D is unclear. Germline V gene lookup returns CDR1 SQVTM and CDR2 ANQGSEA. V lost 5 bases to trimming and J lost 2 bases, with 6 bases between them. This CDR3 spans 11 amino acids. CDR3 protein: CSVQPQETQYF. CDR3 in DNA: TGCAGCGTTCAGCCTCAAGAGACCCAGTACTTC. Based on the CDR3 plus reference TRBV29-1 and TRBJ2-5, the full variable domain is SAVISQKPSRDICQRGTSLTIQCQVDSQVTMMFWYRQQPGQSLTLIATANQGSEATYESGFVIDKFPISRPNLTFSTLTVSNMSPEDSSIYLCSVQPQETQYFGPGTRLLVL.

This clonotype was observed a few times. The chain has TRBV6-1 and TRBJ2-7, with 9 nucleotides matching TRBD1. The CDR3 is 14 amino acids. V was pared by 5 bases and J by 7 bases, with 9 bases of the junction left unmatched. The germline V gene has CDR1 MNHNS and CDR2 SASEGT. The CDR3 spells CASSSGTGTREQYF. Here the CDR3 DNA reads TGTGCCAGCAGTTCCGGGACAGGGACCAGGGAGCAGTACTTC.

The V and J genes are TRBV28 and TRBJ1-2; D not resolved. The CDR3 is 13 residues long. V lost 3 bases to trimming and J lost 8 bases, with 13 bases between them. Germline V gene sequence: CDR1 MDHEN, CDR2 SYDVKM. As DNA, the CDR3 is TGTGCCAGCAGTTTGAGTAGACATGGGGGCTACACCTTC. This gives the protein CASSLSRHGGYTF.

This clonotype was found a few times. The CDR3: CASSPSQTGLNQPQHF. The CDR3 DNA follows: TGTGCCAGCTCACCCTCCCAGACAGGGCTAAATCAGCCCCAGCATTTT. The chain joins TRBV18 to TRBJ1-5, with TRBD1 matching over 7 bases. The CDR3 length is 16 residues. Trimming took 3 bases from V and 4 from J; bases not matched to a gene: 9. Germline-derived CDR1 and CDR2 are KGHSH and LQKENI.

The chain joins TRBV12-3 or TRBV12-4 to TRBJ2-7; 10 bases map to TRBD1. J was trimmed by 3 bases and V by 7 bases; bases with no gene match: 9. The CDR3 spans 15 residues. CDR3 region: CASTRDRGHLYEQYF. The CDR3 bases are TGTGCCAGCACTCGGGACAGGGGACATCTCTACGAGCAGTACTTC.

This clonotype was seen only a few times. This chain uses TRBV10-3 with TRBJ1-5; the D is unclear. Germline assignment: CDR1 ENHRY and CDR2 SYGVKD. This CDR3 is 12 amino acids long. V lost 4 bases to trimming and J lost 4 bases, with 5 bases between them. The CDR3 bases are TGTGCCATCAGTGGGAGGAATCAGCCCCAGCATTTT. As protein: CAISGRNQPQHF.

In this sample, this clonotype turned up a few times. The chain links TRBV30 to TRBJ1-2; TRBD1 is a possible D gene (6 bases). Trimming took 2 bases from V and 4 from J, leaving 11 bases between them. This CDR3 contains 13 residues. Germline V gene lookup returns CDR1 GTSNPN and CDR2 SVGIG (reference sequence). CDR3 sequence reads: CAWSIGGFYGYTF. DNA for the CDR3: TGTGCCTGGAGTATAGGGGGATTCTATGGCTACACCTTC.

Many counts were recorded for this clonotype. The chain joins TRBV5-1 to TRBJ2-1; perhaps TRBD1 as D (7 bases). Trimming pared 0 bases from V and 4 bases from J, leaving 11 bases between. The V gene's germline CDR1 is SGHRS and CDR2 YFSETQ. CDR3 length: 15 residues. The CDR3 is CASSLGPGGYNEQFF. The DNA for the CDR3 is TGCGCCAGCAGCTTGGGGCCAGGGGGGTACAATGAGCAGTTCTTC. The entire variable domain, with the rest obtained from reference TRBV5-1 and TRBJ2-1, is as follows: KAGVTQTPRYLIKTRGQQVTLSCSPISGHRSVSWYQQTPGQGLQFLFEYFSETQRNKGNFPGRFSGRQFSNSRSEMNVSTLELGDSALYLCASSLGPGGYNEQFFGPGTRLTVL.

At least ten counts were recorded for this clonotype. One end of the junction fails to match germline, which may point to a read error. V usage is TRBV7-3 and J usage is TRBJ2-3, with a possible D match to TRBD2 (6 bases). From germline, CDR1 is SGHTA and CDR2 FQGTGA. The CDR3 is made up of 17 amino acids. The CDR3 loop is CASSLSSEGLSTNTQYF. In DNA form, the CDR3 reads TGTGCCAGCAGCTTAAGTTCGGAGGGACTCAGCACAAATACGCAGTATTTT. The variable domain in full, with the rest retrieved from reference TRBV7-3 and TRBJ2-3, is GAGVSQTPSNKVTEKGKYVELRCDPISGHTALYWYRQSLGQGPEFLIYFQGTGAADDSGLPNDRFFAVRPEGSVSTLKIQRTERGDSAVYLCASSLSSEGLSTNTQYFGPGTRLTVL.

This clonotype came up many times. V gene TRBV28 combines with J gene TRBJ2-1; D uncertain. The length of the CDR3 is 16 residues. CDR1 and CDR2 from the germline V gene are MDHEN and SYDVKM. Between the trimmed V and J ends, which lost 3 bases and 9 bases, there was a span of 21 bases. This CDR3 reads CASSFLWLGDDCEQFF. The CDR3 DNA follows: TGTGCCAGCAGTTTTTTGTGGCTAGGAGATGACTGTGAGCAGTTCTTC.

This clonotype was picked up a small number of times. The chain couples TRBV19 to TRBJ1-1; no clear D. Germline lookup yields CDR1 LNHDA and CDR2 SQIVND (reference sequence). The germline V and J ends were trimmed by 0 bases and 4 bases, with 12 bases remaining between them. This CDR3 spans 15 amino acids. This CDR3 is CASSIDHSGSTEAFF. CDR3 nucleotide sequence: TGTGCCAGTAGTATAGATCATAGTGGGAGCACTGAAGCTTTCTTT.

This rearrangement joins TRBV6-1 to TRBJ2-7; TRBD2 aligns across 8 bases. The CDR3 extends over 14 amino acids. Losses at the gene ends were 5 bases for V and 4 bases for J; bases not matched to a gene: 7. From germline, CDR1 is MNHNS and CDR2 SASEGT. The CDR3 nucleotides read TGTGCCAGCAGTCCCCGGGGGGGGAGGTACGAGCAGTACTTC. This translates into CASSPRGGRYEQYF.

This clonotype was detected a few times. CDR3 DNA sequence: TGTGCCGGATACAGGGGCCACGAGCAGTACTTC. The encoded protein is CAGYRGHEQYF. The genes are TRBV19 and TRBJ2-7; 7 nucleotides agree with TRBD1. V shed 11 bases and J 5 bases; nucleotides not matched to a gene: 6. Germline CDR1 and CDR2: LNHDA and SQIVND (reference sequence). The CDR3 sequence is 11 residues long.

Remarks on this clonotype: A much larger clone differs by one base, so this may be a read error. The chain is built from TRBV6-4 and TRBJ2-7; 9 nucleotides match TRBD2. Germline values: CDR1 MRHNA, CDR2 SNTAGT. Germline trimming cut 3 bases from V and 2 bases from J; bases unmatched to any gene: 2. This CDR3 has 14 amino acids. CDR3 amino acids: CASSDGGRAYEQYF. As DNA, the CDR3 is TGTGCCAGCAGTGATGGCGGGAGGGCCTACGAGCAGTACTTC.

This rearrangement joins TRBV7-8 to TRBJ1-4; unclear D gene. The CDR3 length is 15 residues. Germline CDR1 is SGHVS and CDR2 is FQNEAQ. Trimming took off 0 bases at V and 8 bases at J, with 13 bases between the two ends. This chain's CDR3 is CASSLAASLPEKLFF. CDR3 DNA sequence: TGTGCCAGCAGCTTAGCGGCGTCGCTACCGGAAAAACTGTTTTTT.